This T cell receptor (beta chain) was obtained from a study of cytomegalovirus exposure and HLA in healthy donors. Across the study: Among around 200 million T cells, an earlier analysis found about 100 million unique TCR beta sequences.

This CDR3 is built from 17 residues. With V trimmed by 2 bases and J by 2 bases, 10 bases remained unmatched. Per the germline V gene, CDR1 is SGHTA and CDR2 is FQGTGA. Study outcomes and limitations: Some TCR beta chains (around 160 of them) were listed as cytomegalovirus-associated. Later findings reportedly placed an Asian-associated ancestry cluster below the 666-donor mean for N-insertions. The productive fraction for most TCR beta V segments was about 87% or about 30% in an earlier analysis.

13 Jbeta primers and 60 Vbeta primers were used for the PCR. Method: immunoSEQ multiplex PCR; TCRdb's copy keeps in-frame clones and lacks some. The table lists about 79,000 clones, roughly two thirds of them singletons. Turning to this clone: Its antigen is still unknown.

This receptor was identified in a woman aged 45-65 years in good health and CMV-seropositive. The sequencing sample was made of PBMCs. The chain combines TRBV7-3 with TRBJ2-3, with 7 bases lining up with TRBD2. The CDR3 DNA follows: TGTGCCAGCAGCTTAGGCGGAGGCGGGAGTTTCACAGATACGCAGTATTTT. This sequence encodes CASSLGGGGSFTDTQYF.